These 15 T cell receptor beta chains came from one sample sequenced in a study of T cells in women clearing cervical HPV infection. The table came from immunoSEQ multiplex PCR; TCRdb's copy has only in-frame clones and leaves some out. The data show some 24,000 clones, and the top ten clones hold approximately 6.3%. The material sequenced was blood buffy coat. The receptor source for this set is a woman aged 18-70 years with a cervical HPV16 infection that either progressed to CIN3+ or cleared (not recorded which).

Comments on this clone: The read finishes 3 residues shy of the CDR3 end, and the germline J gene is used to complete it. This sequence joins TRBV5-1 and TRBJ2-5, with 11 bases fitting TRBD2. This CDR3 contains 15 residues. Germline lookup yields CDR1 SGHRS and CDR2 YFSETQ. The J segment lost 5 bases and the V segment lost 1 base, leaving 4 bases of the junction unmatched. The CDR3 loop is CASSLIGLAGETQYF. The CDR3 DNA, read in part, is TGCGCCAGCAGCTTGATAGGACTAGCGGGTGAGACC.

Comment on this clone: The DNA ends 3 residues before the CDR3 does, and the rest of the CDR3 is filled in from the germline J gene. J is TRBJ1-2 and V is TRBV10-3, with D possibly TRBD1 on 6 matching bases. Trimming pared 4 bases from V and 0 bases from J, leaving 9 bases between. The CDR3 is 14 amino acids. Germline-derived CDR1 and CDR2 are ENHRY and SYGVKD. The CDR3 sequence is CAISGTASNYGYTF. The covered CDR3 bases are TGTGCCATCAGTGGGACAGCCTCTAACTATGGC.

About this clone itself: The read ends 3 residues early relative to the CDR3; the germline J gene fills the gap. The rearrangement links TRBV5-4 to TRBJ2-7, with 9 bases matching TRBD2. The CDR3 is 14 residues long. J lost 4 bases, V lost 2 bases, and 4 bases had no gene match. The germline CDR1 and CDR2 sequences are SGHNT and YYREEE (reference sequence). The CDR3 region is CASSLLAGDYEQYF. The sequenced CDR3 bases are TGTGCCAGCAGCTTACTAGCGGGCGATTACGAG. The whole variable domain, filled in from reference TRBV5-4 and TRBJ2-7, reads ETGVTQSPTHLIKTRGQQVTLRCSSQSGHNTVSWYQQALGQGPQFIFQYYREEENGRGNFPPRFSGLQFPNYSSELNVNALELDDSALYLCASSLLAGDYEQYFGPGTRLTVT.

CDR3 amino acids: CASGLANLAGSYNEQFF. The part of the CDR3 DNA that was read is TGTGCTAGTGGTTTGGCCAACCTAGCGGGGTCATACAATGAG. The V call is TRBV12-5, the J call TRBJ2-1; 9 bases fit TRBD2. The observed sequence ends 3 residues before the CDR3 terminus, with the missing tail filled in from the germline J gene. Germline CDR1 reads LGHNT; CDR2 reads FRNRAP. The CDR3 loop spans 17 amino acids. V shed 1 base, J shed 4 bases, and the junction held 8 bases outside the gene matches.

As regards this clone: The read terminates 3 residues before the CDR3 end, so the remaining end is supplied by the germline J gene. J is TRBJ1-2 and V is TRBV4-2; 9 nucleotides agree with TRBD1. The CDR3 runs to 14 residues. The V gene's germline CDR1 is LGHNA and CDR2 YNFKEQ. J lost 4 bases, V lost 1 base, and 1 base had no gene match. The chain's CDR3 is CASSQGTGVYGYTF. CDR3 bases read: TGTGCCAGCAGCCAAGGGACAGGGGTCTATGGC.

To note about this clone: Coverage ceases 3 residues before the CDR3 finishes, and the germline J gene fills in the end. The genes are TRBV11-2 and TRBJ2-1, with D uncertain. Germline lookup yields CDR1 SGHAT and CDR2 FQNNGV. The CDR3 extends over 11 amino acids. V lost 2 bases, J lost 9 bases, and 5 bases lay in between. CDR3 protein: CASSLFSEQFF. The covered CDR3 bases are TGTGCCAGCAGCTTATTCAGTGAG.

The DNA read from the CDR3 is TGTGCCTCCTCGGGGTACGGGAGGGAACAGCCG. Translating gives CASSGYGREQP. The full CDR3 protein is CASSGYGREQPQYF. This chain links TRBV19 with TRBJ2-3; 8 bases fit TRBD2. Read data end 3 residues before the CDR3 end; the end is taken from the germline J gene. CDR3 length: 14 amino acids. From germline, CDR1 is LNHDA and CDR2 SQIVND (reference sequence).

As regards this clone: The CDR3 end falls 3 residues outside the read, so it is completed with the germline J gene. V and J are TRBV7-3 and TRBJ2-7; D is possibly TRBD2 (5 bases). In germline, CDR1 is SGHTA, CDR2 FQGTGA. CDR3 length equals 15 residues. V was pared by 2 bases and J by 1 base, with 12 bases between. Partial CDR3 DNA: TGTGCCAGCAGCTTACTACTAGGAAGTTCCTACGAG. As protein: CASSLLLGSSYE. The full-length CDR3 reads as CASSLLLGSSYEQYF. Drawing the rest from reference TRBV7-3 and TRBJ2-7, the complete variable domain is GAGVSQTPSNKVTEKGKYVELRCDPISGHTALYWYRQSLGQGPEFLIYFQGTGAADDSGLPNDRFFAVRPEGSVSTLKIQRTERGDSAVYLCASSLLLGSSYEQYFGPGTRLTVT.

CDR3 DNA (partial): TGTGCCAGCAGCCGGGGACAGGGAGAGATCTATGGC. Its protein is CASSRGQGEIYG. The full CDR3 protein is CASSRGQGEIYGYTF. The chain joins TRBV7-9 to TRBJ1-2, with 9 bases aligning to TRBD1. From the germline J gene comes the end of the CDR3, since the read stops 3 residues before it. The CDR3 consists of 15 residues. J lost 4 bases, V lost 5 bases, and 8 bases had no gene match. Germline CDR1 and CDR2: SEHNR and FQNEAQ (reference sequence).

On this clone: The CDR3 end is not reached by the read, which stops 3 residues before it; the germline J gene fills it in. The chain combines TRBV5-1 with TRBJ1-4; unclear D gene. CDR3 length: 16 amino acids. The germline gives CDR1 SGHRS, CDR2 YFSETQ. With 0 bases removed from V and 0 bases from J, the gap between germline ends came to 9 bases. The CDR3 here is CASSLAEAATNEKLFF. The CDR3 bases that were read are TGCGCCAGCAGCTTGGCAGAGGCTGCAACTAATGAAAAA.

Turning to this clone: Read data end 3 residues before the CDR3 end; the end is taken from the germline J gene. J is TRBJ2-1 and V is TRBV7-3, with 9 positions matching TRBD2. The CDR3 length is 13 residues. The junction had 2 bases not matched to a gene; V was cut back by 5 bases and J by 6 bases. The germline CDR1 and CDR2 sequences are SGHTA and FQGTGA. CDR3 DNA (partial): TGTGCCAGCAGCCGGGGACTAGCCAATGAG. Protein: CASSRGLANE. The full CDR3 is CASSRGLANEQFF.

Note on this clone: The observed sequence ends 3 residues before the CDR3 terminus, with the missing tail filled in from the germline J gene. The gene calls are TRBV30 and TRBJ1-1; D call uncertain. Germline CDR1 is GTSNPN and CDR2 is SVGIG (reference sequence). The CDR3 covers 14 residues. Incomplete CDR3 DNA: TGTGCCTTGACTAGCGGGAGTCAGGCAGATACG. Protein: CALTSGSQADT. The CDR3 reads in full as CALTSGSQADTAFF. The full variable domain, its missing parts supplied by reference TRBV30 and TRBJ1-1, is SQTIHQWPATLVQPVGSPLSLECTVEGTSNPNLYWYRQAAGRGLQLLFYSVGIGQISSEVPQNLSASRPQDRQFILSSKKLLLSDSGFYLCALTSGSQADTAFFGQGTRLTVV.

About this clone: The read finishes 3 residues shy of the CDR3 end, and the germline J gene is used to complete it. The chain recombines TRBV5-1 with TRBJ2-2; D ambiguous. V lost 3 bases and J lost 7, with 16 bases in between. The CDR3 has 15 amino acids. The germline gives CDR1 SGHRS, CDR2 YFSETQ. The sequenced CDR3 bases are TGCGCCAGCAGCTCTAGTCGAGCCGCCGGCGGGGAG. Translation gives CASSSSRAAGGE. The entire CDR3 protein reads CASSSSRAAGGELFF.

A word on this clone: The read halts 3 residues ahead of the CDR3 end, with the missing end drawn from the germline J gene. This rearrangement joins TRBV19 to TRBJ2-5; TRBD2 aligns across 7 bases. J lost 5 bases, V lost 4 bases, and 7 bases had no gene match. The CDR3 covers 14 residues. Germline CDR1 is LNHDA and CDR2 is SQIVND (reference sequence). CDR3 bases read: TGTGCCAGTAGTACAGGTTTAGCGGGCGAGACC. As protein: CASSTGLAGET. Given in full, the CDR3 is CASSTGLAGETQYF.

Concerning this clone: Sequencing ends 3 residues short of the CDR3 end; the germline J gene provides the rest. V and J are TRBV2 and TRBJ1-2; TRBD1 agrees at 7 bases. CDR3 length: 14 amino acids. Per germline, CDR1 SNHLY and CDR2 FYNNEI. Losses at the gene ends were 7 bases for V and 6 bases for J; bases not matched to a gene: 11. CDR3 protein: CASKEGARANGYTF. The DNA read from the CDR3 is TGTGCCAGCAAGGAGGGGGCGCGAGCTAATGGC.